Listed below are T cell receptor beta chains from one sample, sequenced in a study of blood T cell repertoires in COVID-19. Produced via immunoSEQ multiplex PCR; TCRdb's table is partial and in-frame only. This sample yields about 80,000 clones, of which around nine tenths are seen a single time; 6.5% to 9.5% belongs to the top ten. Sample: peripheral blood. These receptors were taken from a man aged 30 to 39 with acute or convalescent COVID-19. The CDR3 runs from the conserved cysteine through the conserved F or W. D genes are given only for firm matches.

CDR3 protein	CDR3 DNA	J gene	V gene	D gene
CASSLRAPARENEQFF	TGTGCCAGCAGCTTAAGGGCCCCAGCGAGGGAAAATGAGCAGTTCTTC	TRBJ2-1	TRBV11-2	.
CASSLPLAPGTQYF	TGTGCCAGCAGCCTGCCTCTAGCCCCCGGGACCCAGTACTTC	TRBJ2-5	TRBV3-1/TRBV3-2	.
CAISESNLAGGPRDTQYF	TGTGCCATCAGTGAGTCGAACCTAGCGGGAGGGCCGAGAGATACGCAGTATTTT	TRBJ2-3	TRBV10-3	TRBD2
CASSPRQGYSNQPQHF	TGTGCCAGCAGTCCCCGGCAGGGATATAGCAATCAGCCCCAGCATTTT	TRBJ1-5	TRBV28	.
CASSPQGGAGANVLTF	TGTGCCAGCAGCCCGCAGGGGGGCGCCGGGGCCAACGTCCTGACTTTC	TRBJ2-6	TRBV5-4	.
CASSPASGNTQYF	TGTGCCAGCAGCCCCGCTAGCGGCAATACGCAGTATTTT	TRBJ2-3	TRBV5-5	TRBD2
CSAGQGTEAFF	TGCAGTGCAGGACAGGGCACTGAAGCTTTCTTT	TRBJ1-1	TRBV20-1	TRBD1
CASSLRGQEAFF	TGTGCCAGCAGCCTACGGGGACAAGAAGCTTTCTTT	TRBJ1-1	TRBV13	.
CAWSLRHSEKLFF	TGTGCCTGGAGTCTAAGACACAGTGAAAAACTGTTTTTT	TRBJ1-4	TRBV30	.
CAISDFTDTQYF	TGTGCCATCAGTGACTTCACAGATACGCAGTATTTT	TRBJ2-3	TRBV10-3	.